Detailed here is one TCR beta chain. Its antigen is not known. TCRdb's table, derived via immunoSEQ multiplex PCR, lists solely in-frame clones and lacks some. Here the sample spans 95,000 to 150,000 clones, about 90% being singletons. These data belong to a study of T cell responses to AZD1222 COVID-19 vaccine. Study results and limitations: Compared with day 0, the breadth and depth of the Spike-specific TCR repertoire rose significantly after two doses of AZD1222.

There are 14 residues in the CDR3. Germline V gene sequence: CDR1 SGHNT, CDR2 YYREEE (reference sequence). Trimming stripped 4 bases from V and 1 base from J, with 11 bases between. This clonotype was sampled from an adult in good health. Material: peripheral blood, obtained on day 0 of AZD1222 vaccination. This chain uses TRBV5-4 with TRBJ1-1; D perhaps matches TRBD1 (5 bases). The CDR3 DNA sequence: TGTGCCAGCAGCCGGGGGGGGAGGAACACTGAAGCTTTCTTT. Translating it yields CASSRGGRNTEAFF. The entire variable domain, with the rest obtained from reference TRBV5-4 and TRBJ1-1, is as follows: ETGVTQSPTHLIKTRGQQVTLRCSSQSGHNTVSWYQQALGQGPQFIFQYYREEENGRGNFPPRFSGLQFPNYSSELNVNALELDDSALYLCASSRGGRNTEAFFGQGTRLTVV.